The rows below give T cell receptor beta chains drawn from one sample of a study of blood T cells in healthy people across ages. TCRdb redid the calling of the 5' RACE reads with MiXCR, one entry per CDR3 protein. The data show 850,000 or so distinct CDR3 sequences, around 26% seen once. Material for sequencing was blood. Receptors were obtained from a woman aged 80 or older in good health. The CDR3 runs from the conserved cysteine through the conserved F or W. D genes are given only for firm matches.

TRBJ2-7 TRBV6-5 NA CASSGQFPSYEQYF
TRBJ2-1 TRBV7-6 NA CASSFRRGNYNEQFF
TRBJ1-1 TRBV7-2 NA CASSPVLPRAFF
TRBJ2-3 TRBV6-1 TRBD1 CASIRDRGTDTQYF
TRBJ2-2 TRBV18 NA CASSSPTGRTGELFF
TRBJ1-2 TRBV6-2/TRBV6-3 NA CASSLVEERYRYGYTF
TRBJ1-6 TRBV18 NA CASSPNSNSPLHF
TRBJ2-2 TRBV30 TRBD1 CAWARTGSNTGELFF
TRBJ1-6 TRBV4-1 NA CASSQEIVGRSPLHF
TRBJ1-5 TRBV7-9 TRBD1 CASSLSGGHQPQHF
TRBJ1-4 TRBV20-1 NA CSARVTVGEKLFF
TRBJ2-5 TRBV7-9 NA CASRQSAGAETQYF
TRBJ2-1 TRBV4-3 TRBD2 CASSQVLAGADNEQFF
TRBJ2-2 TRBV6-2/TRBV6-3 NA CASRDWGRNGELFF
TRBJ1-6 TRBV19 NA CASSTGTARRSPLHF
TRBJ2-5 TRBV5-6 NA CASSKDSQETQYF
TRBJ2-4 TRBV28 NA CASRRGQTKIKYF
TRBJ1-2 TRBV29-1 NA CSVDGDGYTF
TRBJ1-6 TRBV7-9 NA CASSMPPIAQDVLHNSPLHF
TRBJ2-1 TRBV9 NA CASSVAGAPYNEQFF
TRBJ2-3 TRBV7-6 TRBD1 CASSTGVRRTDTQYF
TRBJ2-1 TRBV12-3/TRBV12-4 NA CASSLALVPEQFF
TRBJ1-2 TRBV20-1 NA CSARDVGGNYGYTF
TRBJ2-3 TRBV7-9 TRBD1 CASSQSRQGGTDTQYF
TRBJ2-2 TRBV5-1 TRBD1 CASSNTGAGDTGELFF
TRBJ1-2 TRBV20-1 NA CSARAGTGYGYTF
TRBJ1-5 TRBV4-3 TRBD1 CASSQGDSVNQPQHF
TRBJ2-3 TRBV11-2 TRBD2 CASRMGGNPTDTQYF
TRBJ1-2 TRBV6-6 NA CASSPGAQGNGYTF
TRBJ2-2 TRBV6-6 NA CASSPFTGRDTGELFF
TRBJ2-3 TRBV7-2 TRBD1 CASSSRTGGITDTQYF
TRBJ2-7 TRBV7-2 TRBD1 CASREGQGTYEQYF
TRBJ2-1 TRBV6-2/TRBV6-3 NA CASSFSTRGEQFF
TRBJ1-2 TRBV6-2/TRBV6-3 NA CASSGSAGVDGYTF
TRBJ1-1 TRBV7-2 NA CASSPSETRNTEAFF
TRBJ2-2 TRBV5-1 TRBD1 CASSKQGEDTGELFF
TRBJ2-7 TRBV7-2 NA CASSAGSRPYEQYF
TRBJ2-4 TRBV14 NA CASSQVGSRGRIQYF
TRBJ1-6 TRBV6-5 TRBD1 CASSFGQGGNSPLHF
TRBJ1-5 TRBV30 NA CAWGIGSNQPQHF
TRBJ1-5 TRBV15 NA CATSRDRTPYSNQPQHF
TRBJ2-3 TRBV7-2 NA CASSLGDLGSGTQYF
TRBJ1-2 TRBV30 NA CAWKVQGVNYGYTF
TRBJ2-1 TRBV18 TRBD1 CASSPDRGRYEQFF
TRBJ1-2 TRBV12-3/TRBV12-4 TRBD1 CASSILPTGGKGYTF
TRBJ1-2 TRBV4-1 NA CASSQAGVSYGYTF
TRBJ2-1 TRBV7-2 NA CASSFGTVLNEQFF
TRBJ1-1 TRBV29-1 TRBD1 CSGGQQNTEAFF
TRBJ1-1 TRBV12-3/TRBV12-4 NA CASSNRVRGEAFF
TRBJ2-3 TRBV5-1 NA CASGTTATDTQYF
TRBJ2-1 TRBV12-3/TRBV12-4 NA CASSSLSEQFF
TRBJ2-7 TRBV7-9 TRBD1 CASSLSTGTYEQYF
TRBJ1-2 TRBV4-1 NA CASSQDQTVRGGYTF
TRBJ2-3 TRBV19 NA CASSILTAQGESPDTQYF
TRBJ2-3 TRBV7-8 TRBD1 CASSLNRGRTDTQYF
TRBJ1-2 TRBV20-1 NA CAWQTDLANYGYTF
TRBJ2-7 TRBV4-3 NA CASSQAGPSPYEQYF
TRBJ2-3 TRBV5-1 NA CVSTPRGVADTQYF
TRBJ1-2 TRBV15 TRBD1 CATSKDFGTGGGYTF